This passage covers 19 T cell receptor beta chains from one sample sequenced in a study of blood T cell repertoires in COVID-19. Libraries were prepared by immunoSEQ multiplex PCR; TCRdb keeps only in-frame clonotypes and omits some of them. The sample lists 110,000 or so clones, 85% to 90% seen once, with about 4.5% in the top ten. The specimen sequenced was peripheral blood. These receptors were taken from a woman aged 45-65 years with acute or convalescent COVID-19.

The chain couples TRBV7-3 to TRBJ1-6; 8 nucleotides match TRBD1. With 4 bases clipped from V and 8 bases from J, the junction kept 1 base outside the gene matches. The CDR3 is 13 residues long. Germline CDR1 reads SGHTA; CDR2 reads FQGTGA. This CDR3 reads CASSSTGDSPLHF. The CDR3 DNA follows: TGTGCCAGCAGCTCGACAGGGGATTCACCCCTCCACTTT.

This clone was seen only once. This chain joins TRBV7-9 and TRBJ2-1; 8 positions agree with TRBD2. CDR1 and CDR2 (germline): SEHNR, FQNEAQ (reference sequence). CDR3 size: 12 residues. Trimming cost V 6 bases and J 7 bases; bases outside gene matches: 2. The DNA for the CDR3 is TGTGCCAGCAGGATAGCGGGGAATGAGCAGTTCTTC. Protein: CASRIAGNEQFF.

The V and J genes are TRBV25-1 and TRBJ2-7; D is possibly TRBD2 (7 bases). Germline V gene data show CDR1 as MGHDK and CDR2 as SYGVNS. The CDR3 spans 15 residues. V was shortened by 2 bases and J by 9 bases, with 20 bases between the two germline ends. The CDR3 loop is CASSEQGGGAVGQYF. Here the CDR3 DNA reads TGTGCCAGCAGTGAACAAGGGGGGGGCGCGGTCGGGCAGTACTTC.

The rearrangement links TRBV28 to TRBJ2-3; a weak D match, TRBD1 (5 bases). Germline CDR1 reads MDHEN; CDR2 reads SYDVKM. The CDR3 loop spans 14 amino acids. Trimming removed 6 bases at V and 0 bases at J, with 10 bases between. As DNA, the CDR3 is TGTGCCAGCAGACGGACACATAGCACAGATACGCAGTATTTT. Its protein is CASRRTHSTDTQYF.

The V and J genes are TRBV29-1 and TRBJ1-2; 10 bases agree with TRBD1. Germline lookup yields CDR1 SQVTM and CDR2 ANQGSEA. Germline trimming cut 6 bases from V and 7 bases from J; bases unmatched to any gene: 8. This CDR3 is built from 13 residues. The CDR3 nucleotides read TGCAGCGTGACAGGGGGCGCAGGTGGTGGCTACACCTTC. This encodes CSVTGGAGGGYTF.

The chain employs TRBV6-5 and TRBJ1-5; D ambiguous. The CDR3 covers 14 residues. The germline V gene encodes CDR1 MNHEY and CDR2 SVGAGI. Trimming removed 5 bases from V and 1 base from J, with 9 bases in between. The CDR3 DNA follows: TGTGCCAGCAGTCTTGGGCAAAGCAATCAGCCCCAGCATTTT. Translating it yields CASSLGQSNQPQHF.

This chain joins TRBV2 and TRBJ2-5, with 7 bases matching TRBD1. CDR1 is SNHLY and CDR2 is FYNNEI in the germline V gene. V was clipped by 6 bases and J by 2 bases; unmatched bases: 9. The CDR3 loop spans 15 amino acids. The CDR3 region has the DNA TGTGCCAGCAGCTTATCGGACAGGACACAAGAGACCCAGTACTTC. This gives the protein CASSLSDRTQETQYF.

This clone was detected a few times. The chain carries TRBV30 and TRBJ1-6, with unresolved D. V was pared by 3 bases and J by 9 bases, with 9 bases between. Germline V gene lookup returns CDR1 GTSNPN and CDR2 SVGIG (reference sequence). This CDR3 region has 12 residues. This CDR3 reads CAWRQTTSPLHF. CDR3 DNA sequence: TGTGCCTGGAGGCAGACTACTTCACCCCTCCACTTT. The full variable domain, completed using reference TRBV30 and TRBJ1-6, is SQTIHQWPATLVQPVGSPLSLECTVEGTSNPNLYWYRQAAGRGLQLLFYSVGIGQISSEVPQNLSASRPQDRQFILSSKKLLLSDSGFYLCAWRQTTSPLHFGNGTRLTVT.

The chain carries TRBV27 and TRBJ2-7, with TRBD2 matching over 10 bases. The J segment lost 5 bases and the V segment lost 4 bases, leaving 8 bases of the junction unmatched. From germline, CDR1 is MNHEY and CDR2 SMNVEV (reference sequence). This CDR3 has 15 residues. The CDR3 protein is CASSSKSGRAHEQYF. DNA for the CDR3: TGTGCCAGCAGTTCCAAAAGCGGGAGGGCCCACGAGCAGTACTTC.

V is TRBV2 and J is TRBJ2-1; D remains ambiguous. V was trimmed by 0 bases and J by 12 bases, leaving 18 bases between them. Per the germline V gene, CDR1 is SNHLY and CDR2 is FYNNEI. The CDR3 runs to 15 residues. The CDR3 is CASSEAFLQVLGQFF. In nucleotides, the CDR3 is TGTGCCAGCAGTGAAGCTTTCCTCCAGGTGTTAGGGCAGTTCTTC.

This chain joins TRBV7-9 and TRBJ1-1; D perhaps matches TRBD1 (6 bases). CDR1 SEHNR and CDR2 FQNEAQ come from the germline V gene (reference sequence). The CDR3 extends over 15 amino acids. The V and J ends lost 1 base and 7 bases respectively, with 16 bases between them. CDR3 amino acids: CASSLGTGQQDEAFF. CDR3 in DNA: TGTGCCAGCAGCTTAGGTACTGGACAGCAGGATGAAGCTTTCTTT.

The chain has TRBV2 and TRBJ1-5; D gene ambiguous. The CDR3 loop spans 16 amino acids. Germline V gene sequence: CDR1 SNHLY, CDR2 FYNNEI. Trimming left V 6 bases short and J 0 bases short, with 15 bases between. The CDR3 protein is CASSPIRGFSNQPQHF. The CDR3 DNA reads as TGTGCCAGCAGCCCAATCCGGGGTTTTAGCAATCAGCCCCAGCATTTT.

This chain connects TRBV11-1 to TRBJ2-7; D may be TRBD1 (5 bases). In germline, CDR1 is SGHAT, CDR2 FQDESV (reference sequence). The CDR3 has 13 residues. Trimming pared 5 bases from V and 2 bases from J, leaving 10 bases between. The CDR3 reads CASSPDITYEQYF. In nucleotides, the CDR3 is TGTGCCAGCAGCCCGGACATCACCTACGAGCAGTACTTC.

The chain joins TRBV5-1 to TRBJ2-2; a possible D gene is TRBD1 (5 bases). V was cut by 4 bases and J by 4 bases, with 11 bases left in between. Germline CDR1 reads SGHRS; CDR2 reads YFSETQ. The CDR3 totals 14 residues. The CDR3 sequence: CASSPTGVTGELFF. In nucleotides, the CDR3 is TGCGCCAGCAGCCCTACAGGAGTCACCGGGGAGCTGTTTTTT.

The chain joins TRBV10-3 to TRBJ2-3; 11 bases are a match to TRBD2. Germline values: CDR1 ENHRY, CDR2 SYGVKD. This CDR3 has 15 residues. Germline trimming cut 7 bases from V and 2 bases from J; bases unmatched to any gene: 5. CDR3 sequence reads: CAITVAGGPTDTQYF. The CDR3 bases are TGTGCCATCACGGTAGCGGGAGGGCCCACAGATACGCAGTATTTT.

The chain is built from TRBV5-3 and TRBJ1-1; no clear D. TRBV5-3 counts as an open reading frame of uncertain function. V was pared by 1 base and J by 6 bases, with 10 bases between. The CDR3 length is 13 residues. The CDR3, as DNA: TGTGCCAGAAGCTTGAATCCTTTATCTGAAGCTTTCTTT. Translation gives CARSLNPLSEAFF.

This sequence joins TRBV27 and TRBJ2-7, with D possibly TRBD1 on 6 matching bases. Germline V lookup: CDR1 MNHEY, CDR2 SMNVEV (reference sequence). V was pared by 5 bases and J by 3 bases, with 14 bases between. The CDR3 length is 14 residues. The CDR3 here is CASSIQGAGYEQYF. For the CDR3, the DNA is TGTGCCAGCAGTATACAGGGTGCGGGCTACGAGCAGTACTTC.

The V and J genes are TRBV19 and TRBJ2-1; D is possibly TRBD2 (5 bases). The CDR3 is 12 residues long. Germline CDR1 is LNHDA and CDR2 is SQIVND (reference sequence). Trimming stripped 2 bases from V and 8 bases from J, with 7 bases between. The CDR3 protein is CASSISGYEQFF. Written as DNA, the CDR3 is TGTGCCAGTAGTATAAGCGGTTATGAGCAGTTCTTC.

The rearrangement uses TRBV19 and TRBJ2-5, with 13 bases that match TRBD2. The CDR3 is 18 residues long. Germline CDR1 and CDR2: LNHDA and SQIVND (reference sequence). The junction had 9 bases not matched to a gene; V was cut back by 5 bases and J by 0 bases. This CDR3 is CASSPGLAGRYDQETQYF. CDR3 coding DNA: TGTGCCAGTAGTCCGGGACTAGCGGGACGCTACGACCAAGAGACCCAGTACTTC.